This entry lists 14 T cell receptor beta chains sequenced from one sample in a study of T cell clones after liver transplantation. The assay was immunoSEQ multiplex PCR, and TCRdb's table has in-frame clones only and misses some. The table records under 55,000 clones, around 84% of them present only once. The sequencing used CD4+ T cells from blood, collected 24 months after liver transplant. All receptors come from a human patient who received a liver transplant. A share of the T cells may be of graft donor origin.

The chain combines TRBV29-1 with TRBJ2-7, with 8 bases aligning to TRBD1. CDR3 length: 12 amino acids. Germline assignment: CDR1 SQVTM and CDR2 ANQGSEA. The ends lost 7 bases at V and 1 base at J; junction bases unmatched: 3. The CDR3 is CSGRDRSYEQYF. The CDR3 bases are TGCAGCGGACGGGACAGGTCCTACGAGCAGTACTTC.

As regards this clone: Other DNA sequences within the sample encode an identical CDR3. For the CDR3, the DNA is TGTGCCAGCAGCTTACAGAACACTGAAGCTTTCTTT. This codes for CASSLQNTEAFF. The chain joins TRBV11-2 to TRBJ1-1; D remains unclear. The CDR3 sequence is 12 residues long. Germline CDR1 and CDR2: SGHAT and FQNNGV. V lost 2 bases, J lost 1 base, and 2 bases lay in between.

The genes are TRBV7-9 and TRBJ2-3, with D hard to call. This CDR3 contains 14 residues. From germline, CDR1 is SEHNR and CDR2 FQNEAQ (reference sequence). V shed 2 bases and J shed 0 bases, with 6 bases lying between them. The CDR3 nucleotides read TGTGCCAGCAGCTTAATACAGAGCACAGATACGCAGTATTTT. It yields the protein CASSLIQSTDTQYF.

This clone was detected only once. The chain employs TRBV6-1 and TRBJ2-7, with D possibly matching TRBD1 (6 bases). V was pared by 5 bases and J by 3 bases, with 14 bases between. There are 14 residues in the CDR3. Germline CDR1 and CDR2: MNHNS and SASEGT. Here the CDR3 reads CASSLGTDSYEQYF. CDR3 nucleotide sequence: TGTGCCAGCAGTCTAGGGACGGACAGCTACGAGCAGTACTTC.

V is TRBV28 and J is TRBJ2-1; D ambiguous. CDR3 length: 14 amino acids. Looked up from germline, CDR1 is MDHEN and CDR2 is SYDVKM. V was shortened by 2 bases and J by 5 bases, with 10 bases between the two germline ends. Written as DNA, the CDR3 is TGTGCCAGCAGTTTAGTTGCGACCCACAATGAGCAGTTCTTC. Amino acid sequence: CASSLVATHNEQFF.

The gene calls are TRBV28 and TRBJ2-1; possible D gene TRBD2, 6 bases. CDR1 and CDR2 from the germline V gene are MDHEN and SYDVKM. CDR3 length: 16 residues. V was trimmed by 10 bases and J by 4 bases, leaving 23 bases between them. CDR3 nucleotides: TGTGCCACCTGGACTTCCCGGGGGTGGGTGTACAATGAGCAGTTCTTC. Translated: CATWTSRGWVYNEQFF. The whole variable domain, filled in from reference TRBV28 and TRBJ2-1, reads DVKVTQSSRYLVKRTGEKVFLECVQDMDHENMFWYRQDPGLGLRLIYFSYDVKMKEKGDIPEGYSVSREKKERFSLILESASTNQTSMYLCATWTSRGWVYNEQFFGPGTRLTVL.

The chain has TRBV18 and TRBJ2-1; maybe TRBD2 (5 bases). The CDR3 has 15 residues. The V gene's germline CDR1 is KGHSH and CDR2 LQKENI. Trimming removed 3 bases at V and 6 bases at J, with 15 bases between. CDR3 loop: CASSPSPTSFNEQFF. The CDR3 nucleotides are TGTGCCAGCTCACCCAGCCCCACTAGTTTCAATGAGCAGTTCTTC.

This rearrangement joins TRBV10-3 to TRBJ2-1; D is tentatively TRBD1 or TRBD2 (5 bases each). V was clipped by 6 bases and J by 3 bases, with 15 bases between them. CDR1 and CDR2 from the germline V gene are ENHRY and SYGVKD. This CDR3 is 15 amino acids long. Here the CDR3 DNA reads TGTGCCATCAGCCCTCGAGGGGATGGCTACAATGAGCAGTTCTTC. As protein: CAISPRGDGYNEQFF.

The rearrangement links TRBV13 to TRBJ2-4; a possible D gene is TRBD1 (6 bases). This CDR3 comprises 14 residues. CDR1 is PRHDT, CDR2 FYEKMQ, per germline (reference sequence). The V end lost 3 bases, the J end lost 5 bases, and 11 bases lay between the germline ends. CDR3 sequence: CASSFRTEQNIQYF. CDR3 nucleotide sequence: TGTGCCAGCAGCTTTCGGACAGAGCAAAACATTCAGTACTTC.

The chain employs TRBV2 and TRBJ1-6; D not resolved. CDR3 size: 17 residues. CDR1 is SNHLY, CDR2 FYNNEI, per germline. Between the trimmed V and J ends, which lost 2 bases and 2 bases, there was a span of 13 bases. Here the CDR3 DNA reads TGTGCCAGCAGTGAACCCCCCGAGCGTACCTATAATTCACCCCTCCACTTT. Amino acids: CASSEPPERTYNSPLHF.

The chain recombines TRBV5-1 with TRBJ1-2; D may be TRBD1 (6 bases). Looked up from germline, CDR1 is SGHRS and CDR2 is YFSETQ. V was cut by 4 bases and J by 0 bases, with 13 bases left in between. The CDR3 has 15 amino acids. In nucleotides, the CDR3 is TGCGCCAGCAGCCGACAGGCGGACACTAACTATGGCTACACCTTC. Translation: CASSRQADTNYGYTF. Looking up the rest from reference TRBV5-1 and TRBJ1-2 gives the full variable domain: KAGVTQTPRYLIKTRGQQVTLSCSPISGHRSVSWYQQTPGQGLQFLFEYFSETQRNKGNFPGRFSGRQFSNSRSEMNVSTLELGDSALYLCASSRQADTNYGYTFGSGTRLTVV.

This clone came up once. This sequence joins TRBV25-1 and TRBJ1-5, with 9 bases that match TRBD1. Trimming removed 4 bases from V and 6 bases from J; junction bases left unmatched: 7. CDR1 MGHDK and CDR2 SYGVNS come from the germline V gene. The CDR3 is made up of 15 amino acids. The CDR3 DNA reads TGTGCCAGCAGTGGCACAGGGGGCTCAGGTCAGCCCCAGCATTTT. Translating it yields CASSGTGGSGQPQHF. Supplemented by reference TRBV25-1 and TRBJ1-5, the full variable domain reads EADIYQTPRYLVIGTGKKITLECSQTMGHDKMYWYQQDPGMELHLIHYSYGVNSTEKGDLSSESTVSRIRTEHFPLTLESARPSHTSQYLCASSGTGGSGQPQHFGDGTRLSIL.

This chain joins TRBV7-9 and TRBJ2-3; D unclear. The CDR3 is 15 residues long. Per the germline V gene, CDR1 is SEHNR and CDR2 is FQNEAQ (reference sequence). The V end lost 0 bases, the J end lost 6 bases, and 13 bases lay between the germline ends. CDR3 in DNA: TGTGCCAGCAGCTTAGCCTCGGGCGAGTCGGATACGCAGTATTTT. Its protein product is CASSLASGESDTQYF.

The rearrangement uses TRBV5-4 and TRBJ2-1, with TRBD1 matching over 7 bases. The CDR3 has 14 residues. In germline, CDR1 is SGHNT, CDR2 YYREEE (reference sequence). V lost 4 bases to trimming and J lost 5 bases; unmatched junction nucleotides: 6. The CDR3: CASSIPGQNNEQFF. CDR3 bases: TGTGCCAGCAGCATACCGGGACAGAACAATGAGCAGTTCTTC.